Below, 25 T cell receptor beta chains from the same sample are listed, as sequenced in a study of blood T cell repertoires in COVID-19. Generated by immunoSEQ multiplex PCR, the TCRdb table keeps only in-frame clones and is missing some. The sample records more than 70,000 clones, roughly 80% being singletons. Input material: peripheral blood. The receptors derive from a human donor in a cohort sampled during active COVID-19.

This chain joins TRBV27 and TRBJ2-7, with 11 bases that match TRBD2. The V gene's germline CDR1 is MNHEY and CDR2 SMNVEV (reference sequence). V was pared by 3 bases and J by 4 bases, with 2 bases of the junction left unmatched. This CDR3 spans 14 amino acids. This chain's CDR3 is CASSLVAGGYEQYF. The CDR3 region has the DNA TGTGCCAGCAGTTTGGTAGCGGGGGGGTACGAGCAGTACTTC.

In this sample, this clone turned up many times. The chain couples TRBV2 to TRBJ2-7; a possible D gene is TRBD1 (5 bases). The ends were cut back, 7 bases at V and 0 bases at J, with 16 bases in the middle. Germline CDR1 SNHLY, CDR2 FYNNEI. The CDR3 covers 15 residues. In DNA, the CDR3 is TGTGCCAGCAACCCGACAGCCAGAAACTCCTACGAGCAGTACTTC. Protein product: CASNPTARNSYEQYF. The variable domain in full, with the rest retrieved from reference TRBV2 and TRBJ2-7, is EPEVTQTPSHQVTQMGQEVILRCVPISNHLYFYWYRQILGQKVEFLVSFYNNEISEKSEIFDDQFSVERPDGSNFTLKIRSTKLEDSAMYFCASNPTARNSYEQYFGPGTRLTVT.

The chain recombines TRBV7-9 with TRBJ1-6, with 7 bases identical to TRBD1. V was clipped by 5 bases and J by 10 bases; unmatched bases: 8. Germline lookup yields CDR1 SEHNR and CDR2 FQNEAQ (reference sequence). The CDR3 is 14 residues long. DNA of the CDR3: TGTGCCAGCAGCGCCTCGACAGGGAGATCACCCCTCCACTTT. Protein: CASSASTGRSPLHF.

The V gene is TRBV5-1, the J gene TRBJ2-7, with 7 bases matching TRBD1. Per the germline V gene, CDR1 is SGHRS and CDR2 is YFSETQ. V lost 3 bases and J lost 4; bases outside the gene matches: 7. The CDR3 is made up of 14 amino acids. The CDR3 sequence is CASSYGRGIYEQYF. The CDR3, as DNA: TGCGCCAGCAGCTACGGCAGGGGGATTTACGAGCAGTACTTC.

V and J are TRBV7-2 and TRBJ1-5, with D unresolved. The germline V gene encodes CDR1 SGHTA and CDR2 FQGNSA. This CDR3 is 15 amino acids long. Between the trimmed V and J ends, which lost 1 base and 1 base, there was a span of 8 bases. CDR3 nucleotide sequence: TGTGCCAGCAGCTTAGTCTCTCAGAGCAATCAGCCCCAGCATTTT. Its protein is CASSLVSQSNQPQHF.

This clone appeared a few times. The chain combines TRBV18 with TRBJ1-1; tentative D call: TRBD1 (5 bases). The V end lost 3 bases, the J end lost 0 bases, and 11 bases lay between the germline ends. The germline CDR1 and CDR2 sequences are KGHSH and LQKENI. This CDR3 comprises 15 residues. Here the CDR3 DNA reads TGTGCCAGCTCACCCGACTTCAGGGTGAACACTGAAGCTTTCTTT. This codes for CASSPDFRVNTEAFF.

This clone was counted between two and nine times. The V call is TRBV20-1, the J call TRBJ2-1; D perhaps matches TRBD1 (6 bases). In germline, CDR1 is DFQATT, CDR2 SNEGSKA (reference sequence). CDR3 length: 14 amino acids. V was shortened by 3 bases and J by 6 bases, with 15 bases between the two germline ends. Written as DNA, the CDR3 is TGCAGTGCTAGTAACCAGGGGAAGGGCAATGAGCAGTTCTTC. Encoded protein: CSASNQGKGNEQFF.

This chain joins TRBV5-1 and TRBJ2-3; 14 bases line up with TRBD2. Unmatched junction bases numbered 5, after V lost 1 base and J lost 4 bases. Germline V CDR1 and CDR2: SGHRS, YFSETQ. This CDR3 contains 17 residues. CDR3 region: CASSLTVTSGGADTQYF. The CDR3 nucleotides read TGCGCCAGCAGCTTGACGGTGACTAGCGGGGGGGCAGATACGCAGTATTTT.

The count of this clone is one. The chain uses TRBV28 and TRBJ2-7; D possibly corresponds to TRBD1 (5 bases). Germline CDR1 is MDHEN and CDR2 is SYDVKM. This CDR3 spans 14 amino acids. Trimming removed 6 bases at V and 0 bases at J, with 12 bases between. CDR3 bases: TGTGCCAGCAGCCCCCCAGGGATCTCCTACGAGCAGTACTTC. It codes for CASSPPGISYEQYF.

This clone was detected a few times. The rearrangement links TRBV27 to TRBJ2-5; D perhaps matches TRBD2 (5 bases). The CDR3 covers 14 residues. Trimming pared 4 bases from V and 5 bases from J, leaving 14 bases between. Germline V CDR1 and CDR2: MNHEY, SMNVEV (reference sequence). CDR3 region: CASSSPRGRETQYF. CDR3 sequence (DNA): TGTGCCAGCAGTTCCCCTAGAGGGCGGGAGACCCAGTACTTC.

The chain is built from TRBV5-4 and TRBJ1-1; the D gene is possibly TRBD1 (5 bases). Germline values: CDR1 SGHNT, CDR2 YYREEE (reference sequence). V lost 5 bases and J 3 bases, leaving 11 bases between the germline ends. This CDR3 region has 13 residues. This CDR3 is CASRMAGYTEAFF. DNA for the CDR3: TGTGCCAGCAGGATGGCAGGGTACACTGAAGCTTTCTTT.

The chain couples TRBV7-3 to TRBJ1-1; D is uncertain. Trimming pared 5 bases from V and 0 bases from J, leaving 13 bases between. The CDR3 is 15 amino acids. Germline V gene data show CDR1 as SGHTA and CDR2 as FQGTGA. The CDR3 sequence: CASSLYSLMNTEAFF. In DNA form, the CDR3 reads TGTGCCAGCAGCCTTTACAGTCTCATGAACACTGAAGCTTTCTTT.

Regarding this clone: Mismatch with germline at one junction end may stem from a read error. The V gene is TRBV5-1, the J gene TRBJ2-3; 9 bases are shared with TRBD2. The germline CDR1 and CDR2 sequences are SGHRS and YFSETQ. This CDR3 contains 17 residues. CDR3 nucleotide sequence: TGCGCCAGCAGCTTGGGGCCCCCTTCAAGCGGGGGGCGCAACGGGAGTTTT. This encodes CASSLGPPSSGGRNGSF.

This chain connects TRBV19 to TRBJ2-3, with 7 bases fitting TRBD1. This CDR3 contains 16 residues. Per the germline V gene, CDR1 is LNHDA and CDR2 is SQIVND (reference sequence). V lost 3 bases, J lost 2 bases, and 8 bases stayed unmatched. The CDR3 protein is CASSILAGGPTDTQYF. The CDR3 region has the DNA TGTGCCAGTAGTATTCTGGCAGGGGGACCCACAGATACGCAGTATTTT.

This clone was seen only a few times. This chain links TRBV12-5 with TRBJ1-5; 8 positions match TRBD1. CDR1 and CDR2 (germline): LGHNT, FRNRAP. With 6 bases clipped from V and 4 bases from J, the junction kept 5 bases outside the gene matches. CDR3 size: 14 residues. This chain's CDR3 is CASGRGQGNQPQHF. The DNA of the CDR3 is TGTGCTAGTGGCCGCGGACAGGGAAATCAGCCCCAGCATTTT.

J is TRBJ2-5 and V is TRBV4-1; 8 bases are shared with TRBD1. This CDR3 spans 14 amino acids. V dropped 8 bases and J dropped 7; count of bases not matched to a gene: 12. The V gene's germline CDR1 is MGHRA and CDR2 YSYEKL. CDR3 region: CASGGTGTGGTQYF. CDR3 sequence (DNA): TGCGCCAGCGGTGGAACCGGGACAGGCGGGACCCAGTACTTC.

V and J are TRBV13 and TRBJ1-2, with D maybe TRBD1 (5 bases). This CDR3 is 14 amino acids long. In germline, CDR1 is PRHDT, CDR2 FYEKMQ (reference sequence). Trimming took off 0 bases at V and 4 bases at J, with 9 bases between the two ends. The CDR3 DNA sequence: TGTGCCAGCAGCTTAGGGGACACCTCCTATGGCTACACCTTC. Its protein is CASSLGDTSYGYTF.

This chain links TRBV28 with TRBJ1-3; no definite D call. From germline, CDR1 is MDHEN and CDR2 SYDVKM. V lost 1 base to trimming and J lost 1 base, with 5 bases between them. The CDR3 runs 14 residues. CDR3 protein: CASSLYRSGNTIYF. CDR3 sequence (DNA): TGTGCCAGCAGTTTATACAGATCTGGAAACACCATATATTTT.

The gene calls are TRBV7-2 and TRBJ2-1; TRBD2 matches at 10 bases. CDR1 and CDR2 (germline): SGHTA, FQGNSA. The trim removed 3 bases at V and 8 bases at J, leaving 7 bases unmatched. CDR3 length: 15 amino acids. The DNA of the CDR3 is TGTGCCAGCAGCTTCAGCGGGGGGGCCTTGTATGAGCAGTTCTTC. Translation gives CASSFSGGALYEQFF.

The CDR3 region has the DNA TGTGCCAGCAGCGCAGGGGGGATAGACTATGGCTACACCTTC. Residues: CASSAGGIDYGYTF. The V gene is TRBV9, the J gene TRBJ1-2; 7 bases are shared with TRBD1. Germline V CDR1 and CDR2: SGDLS, YYNGEE. V gave up 3 bases and J gave up 3 bases; unmatched junction bases: 5. The CDR3 consists of 14 residues.

The chain is built from TRBV6-2 or TRBV6-3 and TRBJ2-7; 9 bases are a match to TRBD1. In germline, CDR1 is MNHEY, CDR2 SVGEGT. J gave up 4 bases and V 6 bases, and 10 bases lay outside the gene matches. This CDR3 contains 15 residues. The CDR3, as DNA: TGTGCCAGCAGCCAAAGCCGGGACAGGGATTACGAGCAGTACTTC. Protein product: CASSQSRDRDYEQYF.

This chain connects TRBV5-1 to TRBJ2-6; possible D gene TRBD1, 5 bases. The germline CDR1 and CDR2 sequences are SGHRS and YFSETQ. Trimming cost V 2 bases and J 0 bases, with 12 bases left between them. This CDR3 is 17 amino acids long. The CDR3 region has the DNA TGCGCCAGCAGCTTTGGGCAGGGTGACTCTGGGGCCAACGTCCTGACTTTC. Amino acid sequence: CASSFGQGDSGANVLTF. Filled out from reference TRBV5-1 and TRBJ2-6, the complete variable domain reads KAGVTQTPRYLIKTRGQQVTLSCSPISGHRSVSWYQQTPGQGLQFLFEYFSETQRNKGNFPGRFSGRQFSNSRSEMNVSTLELGDSALYLCASSFGQGDSGANVLTFGAGSRLTVL.

V usage is TRBV27 and J usage is TRBJ2-7; 8 bases fit TRBD2. The germline V gene has CDR1 MNHEY and CDR2 SMNVEV (reference sequence). V lost 5 bases and J lost 2; bases outside the gene matches: 5. The CDR3 length is 14 residues. DNA of the CDR3: TGTGCCAGCAGTCCGGGACTAGGAGCCTACGAGCAGTACTTC. This encodes CASSPGLGAYEQYF.

The CDR3 here is CASSPLEDRNYEQYF. The DNA for the CDR3 is TGCGCCAGCAGCCCCTTGGAGGACAGAAACTACGAGCAGTACTTC. This chain uses TRBV4-1 with TRBJ2-7; perhaps TRBD1 as D (6 bases). This CDR3 has 15 residues. Germline CDR1 and CDR2: MGHRA and YSYEKL. V was clipped by 4 bases and J by 3 bases, with 16 bases between them.

The gene calls are TRBV7-6 and TRBJ1-5; 9 nucleotides align to TRBD1. Trimming took 5 bases from V and 11 from J; bases not matched to a gene: 4. From germline, CDR1 is SGHVS and CDR2 FNYEAQ. The CDR3 is 12 residues long. CDR3 coding DNA: TGTGCCAGCAGCCCGGGACAGGGCGCCCAGCATTTT. Protein product: CASSPGQGAQHF. Drawing the rest from reference TRBV7-6 and TRBJ1-5, the complete variable domain is GAGVSQSPRYKVTKRGQDVALRCDPISGHVSLYWYRQALGQGPEFLTYFNYEAQQDKSGLPNDRFSAERPEGSISTLTIQRTEQRDSAMYRCASSPGQGAQHFGDGTRLSIL.